This T cell receptor beta chain comes out of a study of shared clonotypes between healthy human individuals. Of note for this clone: What it binds is not known.

V gave up 6 bases and J gave up 5 bases, with 14 bases separating them. The CDR3 is 14 residues long. Germline V gene lookup returns CDR1 MNHEY and CDR2 SVGAGI. Study findings and constraints: Compared with memory subsets, naive subsets generally had larger estimated richness. With a few donors compared, 4.5% to 6.5% of naive CD4 clonotypes were shared.

The sorted-subset replicate PCRs were given about 200 ng DNA, which is tens of thousands of T cell genomes. Produced via immunoSEQ multiplex PCR; TCRdb's table is partial and in-frame only. Of roughly 760,000 clones listed, around 74% are singletons. The rearrangement links TRBV6-5 to TRBJ2-1; D unresolved. The sequence derives from a woman in her 30s in good health. Sequenced: memory CD4+ T cells sorted from blood. The subset here: CD45RA-negative fraction. CDR3 region: CASSPRVLHNEQFF. The CDR3 region has the DNA TGTGCCAGCAGCCCAAGGGTTCTCCACAATGAGCAGTTCTTC.